These 13 T cell receptor beta chains share one sample of origin, sequenced in a study of blood T cell repertoires in COVID-19. Clones were sequenced by immunoSEQ multiplex PCR, and TCRdb holds only the in-frame ones, with some missing. Counted here are 300,000 to 450,000 clones, approximately 80% occurring once; the ten biggest clones make up around 1%. The sequencing input was peripheral blood. The source is a human donor with acute or convalescent COVID-19. The donor label of this sample is uncertain.

For the CDR3, the DNA is TGTGCCAGCTCACCCCGGACAGCCACTGAAGCTTTCTTT. Translating gives CASSPRTATEAFF. The gene calls are TRBV18 and TRBJ1-1, with a tentative D call TRBD1 (6 bases). This CDR3 contains 13 residues. CDR1 KGHSH and CDR2 LQKENI come from the germline V gene. V lost 3 bases and J 4 bases, leaving 9 bases between the germline ends.

V is TRBV10-3 and J is TRBJ2-1; 8 nucleotides line up with TRBD1. The CDR3 loop spans 15 amino acids. The junction had 8 bases not matched to a gene; V was cut back by 2 bases and J by 8 bases. CDR1 and CDR2 (germline): ENHRY, SYGVKD. CDR3 residues: CAISETKNRGYEQFF. Here the CDR3 DNA reads TGTGCCATCAGTGAGACGAAGAACAGGGGGTATGAGCAGTTCTTC.

DNA for the CDR3: TGTGCCAGCAGCTTAGGCAGGGGGCGAGCAGATACGCAGTATTTT. Translation gives CASSLGRGRADTQYF. This chain uses TRBV5-4 with TRBJ2-3, with 8 nucleotides matching TRBD1. Germline V gene sequence: CDR1 SGHNT, CDR2 YYREEE (reference sequence). Unmatched junction bases numbered 6, after V lost 2 bases and J lost 4 bases. CDR3 length: 15 amino acids.

The chain carries TRBV5-8 and TRBJ1-4; TRBD1 matches 11 bases. The trim removed 4 bases at V and 8 bases at J, leaving 4 bases unmatched. The CDR3 is 14 amino acids. Germline V CDR1 and CDR2: SGHTS, YDEGEE. The CDR3 nucleotides read TGTGCCAGCAGCCCGGGACAGGGGGGCGAAAAACTGTTTTTT. This encodes CASSPGQGGEKLFF.

The chain uses TRBV19 and TRBJ2-7; 11 nucleotides agree with TRBD2. Germline loops: CDR1 LNHDA, CDR2 SQIVND (reference sequence). The CDR3 extends over 16 amino acids. The V gene end was trimmed by 4 bases and the J gene end by 6 bases; junction bases not matched to a gene: 11. The CDR3 DNA reads as TGTGCCAGTAGTACCAAGGCCGGGACTAGCGGCCGCGAGCAGTACTTC. As protein: CASSTKAGTSGREQYF.

The chain carries TRBV4-2 and TRBJ2-3; TRBD2 matches at 13 bases. The germline V gene has CDR1 LGHNA and CDR2 YNFKEQ. The CDR3 contains 17 residues. V lost 4 bases and J lost 6; bases outside the gene matches: 10. CDR3 protein: CASSLTSGGAGVDTQYF. The CDR3 DNA reads TGTGCCAGCAGCCTTACTAGCGGGGGGGCCGGAGTGGATACGCAGTATTTT.

V and J are TRBV19 and TRBJ2-3; 8 nucleotides line up with TRBD1. Germline CDR1 reads LNHDA; CDR2 reads SQIVND (reference sequence). CDR3 length equals 16 residues. With V trimmed by 3 bases and J by 1 base, 6 bases remained unmatched. In DNA, the CDR3 is TGTGCCAGTAGTATCTTGGGACAGGTAGGCACAGATACGCAGTATTTT. Encoded protein: CASSILGQVGTDTQYF.

V gene TRBV10-3 combines with J gene TRBJ2-5, with TRBD2 matching 7 bases. The V gene end was trimmed by 11 bases and the J gene end by 5 bases; junction bases not matched to a gene: 8. Germline CDR1 and CDR2: ENHRY and SYGVKD. This CDR3 is built from 12 residues. The CDR3 loop reads CASSGGGETQYF. In nucleotides, the CDR3 is TGTGCCTCGTCCGGGGGAGGGGAGACCCAGTACTTC.

V gene TRBV24-1 combines with J gene TRBJ1-2, with D perhaps TRBD1 (6 bases). V shed 1 base and J shed 0 bases, with 11 bases lying between them. The CDR3 is 16 amino acids. CDR1 is KGHDR, CDR2 SFDVKD, per germline. Here the CDR3 reads CATSDLQGHTNYGYTF. CDR3 DNA: TGTGCCACCAGTGATTTACAGGGCCATACTAACTATGGCTACACCTTC.

This clone was observed once. The V gene is TRBV19, the J gene TRBJ1-4; a possible D gene is TRBD1 (6 bases). The CDR3 is 20 amino acids. V dropped 3 bases and J dropped 0 bases, with 23 bases sitting between them. Per the germline V gene, CDR1 is LNHDA and CDR2 is SQIVND (reference sequence). The CDR3 region has the DNA TGTGCCAGTAGTATTGGTTCCCTTTGGGACACCCTTGCAACTAATGAAAAACTGTTTTTT. Residues: CASSIGSLWDTLATNEKLFF.

This clone was recorded a few times. The chain carries TRBV28 and TRBJ1-6; possibly TRBD1 for D (6 bases). Trimming left V 4 bases short and J 7 bases short, with 14 bases between. CDR1 is MDHEN, CDR2 SYDVKM, per germline. The CDR3 contains 15 residues. CDR3 coding DNA: TGTGCCAGCAGTTACGGCGGGGGGCGGAATTCACCCCTCCACTTT. Translating gives CASSYGGGRNSPLHF. Variable domain in full (rest from reference TRBV28 and TRBJ1-6): DVKVTQSSRYLVKRTGEKVFLECVQDMDHENMFWYRQDPGLGLRLIYFSYDVKMKEKGDIPEGYSVSREKKERFSLILESASTNQTSMYLCASSYGGGRNSPLHFGNGTRLTVT.

The rearrangement joins TRBV6-4 to TRBJ1-2; 9 bases agree with TRBD1. Germline V gene lookup returns CDR1 MRHNA and CDR2 SNTAGT. This CDR3 comprises 14 residues. V was pared by 3 bases and J by 7 bases, with 6 bases of the junction left unmatched. Here the CDR3 DNA reads TGTGCCAGCAGTGAAGACAGGGGGTACGCTGGCTACACCTTC. As protein: CASSEDRGYAGYTF.

The rearrangement uses TRBV5-5 and TRBJ2-5, with D perhaps matching TRBD1 (5 bases). The CDR3 covers 16 residues. The germline CDR1 and CDR2 sequences are SGHKS and YYEKEE (reference sequence). The germline V and J ends were trimmed by 0 bases and 9 bases, with 21 bases remaining between them. CDR3 residues: CASSLAQGGAPISQYF. In DNA form, the CDR3 reads TGTGCCAGCAGCTTGGCTCAGGGTGGGGCCCCAATCTCCCAGTACTTC.